The clone carrying this TCR beta chain turned up a few times. Its specificity is unknown. CDR1 SGHAT and CDR2 FQNNGV come from the germline V gene. Deletions cut 8 bases from V and 6 bases from J, with 29 bases between. CDR3 size: 18 residues. This sample was taken from a study of T cells after yellow fever vaccination. Production of TCR cDNA was by 5'RACE template switching, which also added a universal primer site and UMIs. One entry per CDR3 protein, called by TCRdb with MiXCR from the 5' RACE reads. The table shows approximately 260,000 distinct CDR3 sequences, with roughly 5.6% occurring only once. Study findings and constraints: Detected again after the booster were most primary-vaccination clones, at 95% to 98% CD4 and roughly 88% CD8. Although most clonotypes did not, a small share appeared in both CD4 and CD8 compartments. Abundant clonotypes from the bulk population could get into FACS-sorted repertoires as contaminants.

The source is a man between 18 and 29 years old who received the YFV17D yellow fever vaccine. The rearrangement joins TRBV11-2 to TRBJ2-1; possibly TRBD1 or TRBD2 for D (7 bases each). The sample was CD4+ T cells sorted from PBMCs, taken on the day of the yellow fever booster vaccination. DNA for the CDR3: TGTGCCAGCCGCGAAATTAGGGGGCGGGGGACCAGGTCCAATGAGCAGTTCTTC. This codes for CASREIRGRGTRSNEQFF.